The 14 T cell receptor beta chains below were found in one sample sequenced in a study of blood T cell repertoires in COVID-19. Assay: immunoSEQ multiplex PCR; the TCRdb copy retains only in-frame clones and omits some. In the table there are just over 350,000 clones, about 88% of which are singletons. The sample was PBMCs or T cells enriched from blood (not recorded which). Receptors were obtained from a woman aged 25 to 45 who had recovered from COVID-19.

A single count supports this clone. V and J are TRBV12-3 or TRBV12-4 and TRBJ2-1; D ambiguous. The CDR3 sequence is 12 residues long. With 3 bases removed from V and 7 bases from J, the gap between germline ends came to 7 bases. In nucleotides, the CDR3 is TGTGCCAGCAGTTTCTCGCGGAATGAGCAGTTCTTC. This encodes CASSFSRNEQFF.

V usage is TRBV14 and J usage is TRBJ2-1; 7 bases fit TRBD2. CDR3 size: 17 residues. Germline CDR1 reads SGHDN; CDR2 reads FVKESK. Trimming cost V 0 bases and J 2 bases; bases outside gene matches: 7. CDR3 sequence reads: CASSQDVWGRAYNEQFF. The CDR3 nucleotides read TGTGCCAGCAGCCAAGATGTTTGGGGGAGGGCCTACAATGAGCAGTTCTTC.

The chain carries TRBV10-3 and TRBJ2-7; 9 bases fit TRBD2. The CDR3 length is 13 residues. V shed 8 bases and J 0 bases; nucleotides not matched to a gene: 2. From germline, CDR1 is ENHRY and CDR2 SYGVKD. The DNA of the CDR3 is TGTGCCATCTATAGCGGGAGCTCCTACGAGCAGTACTTC. Its translation is CAIYSGSSYEQYF.

Written as DNA, the CDR3 is TGTGCCAGCACCCATAGGGGCACCGGGGAGCTGTTTTTT. Its translation: CASTHRGTGELFF. The chain combines TRBV25-1 with TRBJ2-2, with a tentative D call TRBD1 (5 bases). The CDR3 totals 13 residues. V lost 7 bases and J 4 bases, leaving 10 bases between the germline ends. The germline V gene has CDR1 MGHDK and CDR2 SYGVNS. The entire variable domain, with the rest obtained from reference TRBV25-1 and TRBJ2-2, is as follows: EADIYQTPRYLVIGTGKKITLECSQTMGHDKMYWYQQDPGMELHLIHYSYGVNSTEKGDLSSESTVSRIRTEHFPLTLESARPSHTSQYLCASTHRGTGELFFGEGSRLTVL.

The chain combines TRBV19 with TRBJ1-6, with no clear D. Germline CDR1 is LNHDA and CDR2 is SQIVND (reference sequence). The CDR3 covers 14 residues. The ends were cut back, 5 bases at V and 5 bases at J, with 10 bases in the middle. In DNA form, the CDR3 reads TGTGCCAGTAGTCCCGACGGGAATAATTCACCCCTCCACTTT. Its translation: CASSPDGNNSPLHF.

The rearrangement links TRBV7-8 to TRBJ1-5; D perhaps matches TRBD1 (6 bases). Germline V gene data show CDR1 as SGHVS and CDR2 as FQNEAQ. This CDR3 contains 14 residues. Trimming cost V 0 bases and J 5 bases, with 8 bases left between them. CDR3 region: CASSLATGYQPQHF. The CDR3, as DNA: TGTGCCAGCAGCTTAGCGACAGGCTATCAGCCCCAGCATTTT.

V is TRBV7-8 and J is TRBJ1-2; D is unclear. V dropped 5 bases and J dropped 6 bases, with 13 bases sitting between them. This CDR3 has 13 amino acids. The germline gives CDR1 SGHVS, CDR2 FQNEAQ. CDR3 sequence (DNA): TGTGCCAGCAGCCCAAGCGGTCCGAATGGCTACACCTTC. Translated, it gives CASSPSGPNGYTF.

The gene calls are TRBV28 and TRBJ1-1; 10 nucleotides match TRBD1. The CDR3 extends over 13 amino acids. The germline CDR1 and CDR2 sequences are MDHEN and SYDVKM. V shed 10 bases and J 5 bases; nucleotides not matched to a gene: 7. CDR3 residues: CAILWTGGTEAFF. DNA of the CDR3: TGTGCCATTCTCTGGACAGGGGGAACTGAAGCTTTCTTT. The variable domain in full, completed from reference TRBV28 and TRBJ1-1, reads DVKVTQSSRYLVKRTGEKVFLECVQDMDHENMFWYRQDPGLGLRLIYFSYDVKMKEKGDIPEGYSVSREKKERFSLILESASTNQTSMYLCAILWTGGTEAFFGQGTRLTVV.

The chain couples TRBV2 to TRBJ1-6; TRBD1 is a possible D gene (6 bases). The CDR3 extends over 17 amino acids. Trimming shortened V by 8 bases and J by 0 bases, and 17 bases separated the two germline ends. The germline V gene has CDR1 SNHLY and CDR2 FYNNEI. As DNA, the CDR3 is TGTGCCAGCGCAAGCTTACAGGGATCCTCCTATAATTCACCCCTCCACTTT. This translates into CASASLQGSSYNSPLHF.

This clone came up once. The chain employs TRBV19 and TRBJ1-2; the D gene is possibly TRBD1 (5 bases). The CDR3 runs to 14 residues. Trimming shortened V by 7 bases and J by 2 bases, and 14 bases separated the two germline ends. CDR1 is LNHDA, CDR2 SQIVND, per germline (reference sequence). Here the CDR3 reads CASKSGSSNYGYTF. For the CDR3, the DNA is TGTGCCAGTAAGTCAGGGTCCTCCAACTATGGCTACACCTTC.

V and J are TRBV5-8 and TRBJ2-1, with TRBD1 matching 12 bases. There are 15 residues in the CDR3. Germline CDR1 SGHTS, CDR2 YDEGEE. V lost 4 bases, J lost 7 bases, and 6 bases stayed unmatched. CDR3 sequence: CASSTGTGGLNEQFF. CDR3 in DNA: TGTGCCAGCAGCACCGGGACAGGGGGCTTGAATGAGCAGTTCTTC.

This clone was counted only a few times. This rearrangement joins TRBV7-2 to TRBJ2-7, with 8 bases that match TRBD1. The ends lost 1 base at V and 0 bases at J; junction bases unmatched: 5. Germline V gene sequence: CDR1 SGHTA, CDR2 FQGNSA. This CDR3 contains 16 residues. The CDR3, as DNA: TGTGCCAGCAGCTTAGTGCCCGGGACAGGCTCCTACGAGCAGTACTTC. Protein product: CASSLVPGTGSYEQYF.

The genes are TRBV5-1 and TRBJ2-3; 8 nucleotides agree with TRBD1. The CDR3 length is 14 residues. Losses at the gene ends were 5 bases for V and 1 base for J; bases not matched to a gene: 3. Germline lookup yields CDR1 SGHRS and CDR2 YFSETQ. CDR3 protein: CASSMTGGTDTQYF. DNA of the CDR3: TGCGCCAGCAGTATGACAGGGGGCACAGATACGCAGTATTTT.

The J gene is TRBJ2-7, the V gene TRBV10-3; 7 nucleotides line up with TRBD1. Trimming at V came to 6 bases and at J to 3 bases, leaving 8 bases not matched to a gene. The CDR3 length is 14 residues. Looked up from germline, CDR1 is ENHRY and CDR2 is SYGVKD. The CDR3 nucleotides are TGTGCCATCAGAATGCCGGGACAGATCTACGAGCAGTACTTC. This translates into CAIRMPGQIYEQYF.